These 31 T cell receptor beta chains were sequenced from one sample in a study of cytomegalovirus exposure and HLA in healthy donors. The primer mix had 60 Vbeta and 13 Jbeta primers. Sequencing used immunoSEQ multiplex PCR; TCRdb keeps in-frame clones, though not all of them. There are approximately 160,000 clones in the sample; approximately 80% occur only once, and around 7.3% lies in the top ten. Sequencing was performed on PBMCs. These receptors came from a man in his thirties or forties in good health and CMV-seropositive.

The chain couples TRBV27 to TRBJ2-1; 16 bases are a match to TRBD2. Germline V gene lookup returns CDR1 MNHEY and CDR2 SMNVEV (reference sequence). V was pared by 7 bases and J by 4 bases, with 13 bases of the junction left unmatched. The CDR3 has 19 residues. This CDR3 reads CASTSGGLAGGRGYNEQFF. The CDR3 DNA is TGTGCCAGCACCTCAGGGGGACTAGCGGGAGGGCGGGGATACAATGAGCAGTTCTTC.

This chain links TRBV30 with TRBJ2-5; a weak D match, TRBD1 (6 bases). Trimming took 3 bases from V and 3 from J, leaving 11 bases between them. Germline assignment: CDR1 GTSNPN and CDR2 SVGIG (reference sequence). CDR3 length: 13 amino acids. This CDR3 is CAWSDRNEETQYF. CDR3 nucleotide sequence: TGTGCCTGGAGCGACAGGAACGAAGAGACCCAGTACTTC.

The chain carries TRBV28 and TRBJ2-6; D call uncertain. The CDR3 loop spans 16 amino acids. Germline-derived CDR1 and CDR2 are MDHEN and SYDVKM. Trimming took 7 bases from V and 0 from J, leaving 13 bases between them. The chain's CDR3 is CASNTVSPSGANVLTF. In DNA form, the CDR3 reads TGTGCCAGCAATACAGTAAGCCCCTCTGGGGCCAACGTCCTGACTTTC.

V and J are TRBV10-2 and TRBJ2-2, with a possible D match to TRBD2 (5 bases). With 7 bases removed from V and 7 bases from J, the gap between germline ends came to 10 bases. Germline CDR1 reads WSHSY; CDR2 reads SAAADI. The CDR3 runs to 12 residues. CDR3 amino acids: CASTSSGGELFF. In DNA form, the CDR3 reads TGCGCCAGCACTAGCAGCGGCGGGGAGCTGTTTTTT.

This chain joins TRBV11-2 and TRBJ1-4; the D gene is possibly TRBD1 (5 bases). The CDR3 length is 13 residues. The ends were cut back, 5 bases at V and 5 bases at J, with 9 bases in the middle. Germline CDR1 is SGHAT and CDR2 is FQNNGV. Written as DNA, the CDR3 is TGTGCCAGCAGCCCGCGGGGCAATGAAAAACTGTTTTTT. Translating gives CASSPRGNEKLFF.

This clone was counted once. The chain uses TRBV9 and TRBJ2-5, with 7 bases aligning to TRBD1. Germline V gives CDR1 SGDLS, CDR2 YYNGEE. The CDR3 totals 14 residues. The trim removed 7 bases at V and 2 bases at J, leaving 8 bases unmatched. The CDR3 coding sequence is TGTGCCAGCCAGGGACAGAACGTTCAAGAGACCCAGTACTTC. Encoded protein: CASQGQNVQETQYF.

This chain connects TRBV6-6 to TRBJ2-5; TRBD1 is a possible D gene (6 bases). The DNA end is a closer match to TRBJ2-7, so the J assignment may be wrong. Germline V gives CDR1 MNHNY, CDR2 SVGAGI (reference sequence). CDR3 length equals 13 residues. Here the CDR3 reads CASSPHRDSEQYF. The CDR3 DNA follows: TGTGCCAGCAGTCCTCACAGGGATTCCGAGCAGTACTTC.

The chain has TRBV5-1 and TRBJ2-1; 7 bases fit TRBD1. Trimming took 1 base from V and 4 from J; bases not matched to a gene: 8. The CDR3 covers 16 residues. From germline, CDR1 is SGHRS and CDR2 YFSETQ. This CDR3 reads CASSLRGTDSYNEQFF. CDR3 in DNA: TGCGCCAGCAGCTTGAGGGGGACAGATAGTTACAATGAGCAGTTCTTC.

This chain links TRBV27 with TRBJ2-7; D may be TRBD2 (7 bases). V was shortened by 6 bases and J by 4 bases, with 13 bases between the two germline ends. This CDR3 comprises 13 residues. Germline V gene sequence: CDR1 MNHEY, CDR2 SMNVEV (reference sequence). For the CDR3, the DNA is TGTGCCAGCAGGGGGGGGAGGGGGTACGAGCAGTACTTC. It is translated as CASRGGRGYEQYF.

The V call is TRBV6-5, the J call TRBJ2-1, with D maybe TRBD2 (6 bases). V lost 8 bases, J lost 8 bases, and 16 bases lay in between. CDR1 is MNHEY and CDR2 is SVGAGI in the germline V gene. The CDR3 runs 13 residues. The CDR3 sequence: CASGRGGIDEQFF. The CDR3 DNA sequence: TGTGCCAGCGGGCGGGGCGGCATCGATGAGCAGTTCTTC.

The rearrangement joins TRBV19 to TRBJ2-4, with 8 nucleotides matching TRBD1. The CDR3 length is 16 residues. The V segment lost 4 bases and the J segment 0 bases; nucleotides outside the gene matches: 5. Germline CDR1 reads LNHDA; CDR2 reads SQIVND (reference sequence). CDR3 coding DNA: TGTGCCAGTAGTACCCGACAGGGGTTAGCCAAAAACATTCAGTACTTC. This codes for CASSTRQGLAKNIQYF.

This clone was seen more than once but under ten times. CDR3 DNA sequence: TGCGCCAGCAGCCTCCGACTAGCGGGGGTCTCGTCCTACAATGAGCAGTTCTTC. It translates to CASSLRLAGVSSYNEQFF. The gene calls are TRBV4-3 and TRBJ2-1, with 12 positions matching TRBD2. The junction had 8 bases not matched to a gene; V was cut back by 4 bases and J by 1 base. The CDR3 totals 18 residues. Germline CDR1 and CDR2: LGHNA and YSLEER.

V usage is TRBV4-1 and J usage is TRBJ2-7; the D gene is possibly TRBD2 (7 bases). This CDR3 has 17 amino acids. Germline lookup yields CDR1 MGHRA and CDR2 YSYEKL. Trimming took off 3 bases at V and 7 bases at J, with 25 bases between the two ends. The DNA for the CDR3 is TGCGCCAGCAGCCAGAGGGGGTCTCAGCGGGACACTCCTGAGCAGTACTTC. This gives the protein CASSQRGSQRDTPEQYF.

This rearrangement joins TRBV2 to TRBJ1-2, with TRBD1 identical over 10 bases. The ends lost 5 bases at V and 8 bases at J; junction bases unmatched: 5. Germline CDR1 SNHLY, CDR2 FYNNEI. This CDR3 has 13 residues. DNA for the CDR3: TGTGCCAGCAGTCCCGGGACAGGGGAAGGCTACACCTTC. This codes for CASSPGTGEGYTF. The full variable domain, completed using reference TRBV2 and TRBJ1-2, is EPEVTQTPSHQVTQMGQEVILRCVPISNHLYFYWYRQILGQKVEFLVSFYNNEISEKSEIFDDQFSVERPDGSNFTLKIRSTKLEDSAMYFCASSPGTGEGYTFGSGTRLTVV.

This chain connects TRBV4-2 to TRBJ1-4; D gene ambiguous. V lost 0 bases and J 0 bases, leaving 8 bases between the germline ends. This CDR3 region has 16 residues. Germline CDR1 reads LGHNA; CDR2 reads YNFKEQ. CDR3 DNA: TGTGCCAGCAGCCAAGAGGGCTATGCAACTAATGAAAAACTGTTTTTT. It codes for CASSQEGYATNEKLFF.

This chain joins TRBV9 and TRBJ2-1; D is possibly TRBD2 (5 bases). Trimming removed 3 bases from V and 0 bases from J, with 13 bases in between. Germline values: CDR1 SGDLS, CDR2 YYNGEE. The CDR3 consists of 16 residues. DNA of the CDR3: TGTGCCAGCAGCGGAGGGCGGAGAAGCTCCTACAATGAGCAGTTCTTC. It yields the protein CASSGGRRSSYNEQFF.

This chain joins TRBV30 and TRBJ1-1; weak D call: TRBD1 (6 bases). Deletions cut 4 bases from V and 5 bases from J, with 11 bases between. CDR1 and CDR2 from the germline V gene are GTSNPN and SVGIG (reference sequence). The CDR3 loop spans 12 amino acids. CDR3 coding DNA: TGTGCCTGGAACAGGGAAGGGACTGAAGCTTTCTTT. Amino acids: CAWNREGTEAFF. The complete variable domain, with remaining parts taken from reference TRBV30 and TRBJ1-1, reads SQTIHQWPATLVQPVGSPLSLECTVEGTSNPNLYWYRQAAGRGLQLLFYSVGIGQISSEVPQNLSASRPQDRQFILSSKKLLLSDSGFYLCAWNREGTEAFFGQGTRLTVV.

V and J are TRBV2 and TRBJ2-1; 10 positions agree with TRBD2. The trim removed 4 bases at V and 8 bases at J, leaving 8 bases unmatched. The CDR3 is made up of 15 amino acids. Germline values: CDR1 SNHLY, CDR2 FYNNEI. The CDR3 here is CASSGSSGRWDEQFF. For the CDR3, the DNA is TGTGCCAGCAGTGGATCTAGCGGGAGATGGGATGAGCAGTTCTTC. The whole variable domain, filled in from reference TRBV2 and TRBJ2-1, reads EPEVTQTPSHQVTQMGQEVILRCVPISNHLYFYWYRQILGQKVEFLVSFYNNEISEKSEIFDDQFSVERPDGSNFTLKIRSTKLEDSAMYFCASSGSSGRWDEQFFGPGTRLTVL.

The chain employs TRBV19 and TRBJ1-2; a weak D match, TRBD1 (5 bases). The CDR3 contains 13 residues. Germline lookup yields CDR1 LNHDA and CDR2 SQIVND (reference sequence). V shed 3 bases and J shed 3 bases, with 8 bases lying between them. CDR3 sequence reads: CASSIATDYGYTF. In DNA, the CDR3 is TGTGCCAGTAGTATCGCGACAGACTATGGCTACACCTTC.

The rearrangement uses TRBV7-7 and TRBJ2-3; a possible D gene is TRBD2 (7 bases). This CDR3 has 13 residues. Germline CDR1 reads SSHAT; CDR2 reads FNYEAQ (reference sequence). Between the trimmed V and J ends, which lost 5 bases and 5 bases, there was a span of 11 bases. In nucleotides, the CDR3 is TGTGCCAGCAGCCGGGGGGCAGAAGATACGCAGTATTTT. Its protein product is CASSRGAEDTQYF.

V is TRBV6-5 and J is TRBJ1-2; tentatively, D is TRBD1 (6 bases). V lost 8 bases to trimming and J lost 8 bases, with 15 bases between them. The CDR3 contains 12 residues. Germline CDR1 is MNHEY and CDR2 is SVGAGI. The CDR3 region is CASFNRARGYTF. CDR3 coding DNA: TGTGCCAGCTTTAACAGGGCGCGAGGCTACACCTTC.

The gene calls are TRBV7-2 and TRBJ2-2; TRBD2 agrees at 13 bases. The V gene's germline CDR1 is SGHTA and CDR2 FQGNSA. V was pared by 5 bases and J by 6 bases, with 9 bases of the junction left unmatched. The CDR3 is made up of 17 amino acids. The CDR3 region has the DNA TGTGCCAGCAGCCTTGGACTAGCGGGAGAGTACGCCGGGGAGCTGTTTTTT. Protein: CASSLGLAGEYAGELFF.

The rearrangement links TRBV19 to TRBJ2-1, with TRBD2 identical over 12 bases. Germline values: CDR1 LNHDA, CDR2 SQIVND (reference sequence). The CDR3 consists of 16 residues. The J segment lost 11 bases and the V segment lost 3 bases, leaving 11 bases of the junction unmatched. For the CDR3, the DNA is TGTGCCAGTAGTATGATTGAGGGAGGACTAGCGGGAAAGCAGTTCTTC. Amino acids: CASSMIEGGLAGKQFF.

CDR3 coding DNA: TGTGCCAGCAGTTACTCGAGCGGACTAGTAAATGAGCAGTTCTTC. Its translation: CASSYSSGLVNEQFF. This rearrangement joins TRBV6-6 to TRBJ2-1, with TRBD2 matching over 7 bases. The junction had 6 bases not matched to a gene; V was cut back by 0 bases and J by 7 bases. The CDR3 sequence is 15 residues long. Looked up from germline, CDR1 is MNHNY and CDR2 is SVGAGI (reference sequence).

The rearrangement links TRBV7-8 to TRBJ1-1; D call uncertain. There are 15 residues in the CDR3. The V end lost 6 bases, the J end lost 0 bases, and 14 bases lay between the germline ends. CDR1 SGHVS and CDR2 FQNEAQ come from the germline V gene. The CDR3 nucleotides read TGTGCCAGCAGTGCCTTTGGGCAGTTGAACACTGAAGCTTTCTTT. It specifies CASSAFGQLNTEAFF.

CDR3 amino acids: CASRQGSEQFF. For the CDR3, the DNA is TGTGCCAGCAGACAGGGTAGTGAGCAGTTCTTC. This chain links TRBV14 with TRBJ2-1, with a possible D match to TRBD1 (6 bases). In germline, CDR1 is SGHDN, CDR2 FVKESK. Trimming took off 6 bases at V and 9 bases at J, with 9 bases between the two ends. The CDR3 sequence is 11 residues long.

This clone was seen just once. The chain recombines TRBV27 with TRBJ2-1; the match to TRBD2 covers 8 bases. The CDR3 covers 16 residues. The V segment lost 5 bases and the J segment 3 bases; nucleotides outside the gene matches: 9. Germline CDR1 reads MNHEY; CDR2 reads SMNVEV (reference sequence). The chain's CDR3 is CASSKAGVVHYNEQFF. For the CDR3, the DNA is TGTGCCAGCAGTAAAGCGGGAGTAGTACACTACAATGAGCAGTTCTTC.

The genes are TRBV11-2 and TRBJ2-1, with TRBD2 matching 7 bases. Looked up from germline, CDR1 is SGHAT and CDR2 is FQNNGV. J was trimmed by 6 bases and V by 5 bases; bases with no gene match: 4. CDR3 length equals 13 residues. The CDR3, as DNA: TGTGCCAGCAGCCGACTAGCCTCCAATGAGCAGTTCTTC. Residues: CASSRLASNEQFF.

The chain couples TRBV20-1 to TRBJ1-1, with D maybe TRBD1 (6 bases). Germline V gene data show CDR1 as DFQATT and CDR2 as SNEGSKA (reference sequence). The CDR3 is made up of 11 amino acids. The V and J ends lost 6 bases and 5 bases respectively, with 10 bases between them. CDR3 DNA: TGCAGTGCCCCGCAGGGGACTGAAGCTTTCTTT. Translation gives CSAPQGTEAFF.

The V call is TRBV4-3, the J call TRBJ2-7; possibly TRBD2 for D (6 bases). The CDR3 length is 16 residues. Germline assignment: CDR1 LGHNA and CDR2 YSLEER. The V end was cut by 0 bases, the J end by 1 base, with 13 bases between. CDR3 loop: CASSQDRGLPSYEQYF. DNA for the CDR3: TGCGCCAGCAGCCAAGATCGCGGACTACCTTCCTACGAGCAGTACTTC.

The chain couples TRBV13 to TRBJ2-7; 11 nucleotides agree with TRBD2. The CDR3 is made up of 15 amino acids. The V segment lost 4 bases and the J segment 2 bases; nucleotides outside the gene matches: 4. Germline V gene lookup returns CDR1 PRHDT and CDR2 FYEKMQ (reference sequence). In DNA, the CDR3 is TGTGCCAGCAGCTCACCGGGACTAGCGGCCTACGAGCAGTACTTC. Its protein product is CASSSPGLAAYEQYF.